Shown below are 10 T cell receptor beta chains from a single sample sequenced in a study of T cells in severe cutaneous drug reactions. TCR subtype-specific primers in iRepertoire multiplex PCR prepared libraries for bulk and single-cell sequencing. TCRdb reprocessed the multiplex PCR reads, keeping one entry per CDR3 protein, no DNA. The sample totals thousands of distinct CDR3 sequences. Carbamazepine had induced Stevens-Johnson syndrome or toxic epidermal necrolysis in the sequenced donors. Specimen: cells from a skin blister. The source of these receptors is a human donor with toxic epidermal necrolysis, a severe cutaneous drug reaction.

The gene calls are TRBV10-3 and TRBJ1-2. Germline lookup yields CDR1 ENHRY and CDR2 SYGVKD. The CDR3 covers 14 residues. CDR3 residues: CAISEEVPTDGYTF.

The chain links TRBV20-1 to TRBJ1-5; TCRdb's D call, TRBD1, is unchecked because there is no DNA. The CDR3 is 13 amino acids. CDR1 and CDR2 from the germline V gene are DFQATT and SNEGSKA (reference sequence). The CDR3: CSAPGTNSQPQHF.

The genes are TRBV9 and TRBJ2-5; the TCRdb call, TRBD2, lacks DNA for checking. The CDR3 covers 17 residues. The germline gives CDR1 SGDLS, CDR2 YYNGEE. CDR3 sequence reads: CASSVATEGAEQETQYF.

By frequency, this clonotype registers medium-sized. The chain links TRBV2 to TRBJ1-4; TCRdb selects TRBD1, and the lack of DNA leaves this call unchecked. Per germline, CDR1 SNHLY and CDR2 FYNNEI. The CDR3 totals 14 residues. The chain's CDR3 is CASTTGSLYEKLFF.

The chain uses TRBV7-9 and TRBJ2-2. The CDR3 covers 15 residues. Germline-derived CDR1 and CDR2 are SEHNR and FQNEAQ (reference sequence). CDR3: CASSLVGGFPGELFF.

The gene calls are TRBV13 and TRBJ2-7; TCRdb proposes TRBD1, but this gene call is untestable without DNA. The CDR3 is 17 residues long. Per the germline V gene, CDR1 is PRHDT and CDR2 is FYEKMQ (reference sequence). CDR3 loop: CASSLGPEDRGVGEQYF.

V gene TRBV20-1 combines with J gene TRBJ1-5. Looked up from germline, CDR1 is DFQATT and CDR2 is SNEGSKA (reference sequence). The CDR3 runs 15 residues. CDR3 sequence: CSARRQGDSYGPQHF.

The chain recombines TRBV27 with TRBJ2-2. This CDR3 spans 13 amino acids. Germline lookup yields CDR1 MNHEY and CDR2 SMNVEV (reference sequence). The CDR3 sequence: CASSATNTGELFF.

The chain joins TRBV9 to TRBJ2-5; TCRdb lists TRBD2, though no DNA is available to test this call. Germline CDR1 reads SGDLS; CDR2 reads YYNGEE. This CDR3 has 19 residues. The chain's CDR3 is CASSVTGTSGRAGQETQYF.

The chain combines TRBV27 with TRBJ2-5; lacking DNA, the TRBD2 call made by TCRdb goes unchecked. The CDR3 has 16 amino acids. CDR1 is MNHEY, CDR2 SMNVEV, per germline (reference sequence). This chain's CDR3 is CASSFWEGRPPETQYF.